This passage covers 21 T cell receptor beta chains from one sample sequenced in a study of human T cells and chemical hapten exposure. The time point was: patch test 1, 2 weeks after DPC sensitization. The treatment denotes: therapeutic diphenylcyclopropenone sensitization with weekly scalp DPC. Someone pulled total RNA out of unfractionated whole blood. TCRdb re-called the RACE reads with MiXCR, one entry per CDR3 protein. The profile covers roughly 50,000 distinct CDR3 sequences, with approximately 11% appearing a single time and under 2% taken by the ten largest. Sequences were derived from whole blood, sampled in connection with sensitization to the hapten diphenylcyclopropenone (DPC). These receptors originate from a woman aged 40 to 50 with alopecia areata. Some clones in this sample may be carry-over from other donors' samples.

This clonotype was counted only a few times. The chain combines TRBV29-1 with TRBJ2-5; D possibly corresponds to TRBD2 (5 bases). The V end lost 4 bases, the J end lost 4 bases, and 7 bases lay between the germline ends. Germline V gene sequence: CDR1 SQVTM, CDR2 ANQGSEA. The CDR3 is 11 residues long. CDR3 in DNA: TGCAGCGTTGTAGGAGGAGAGACCCAGTACTTC. Its translation: CSVVGGETQYF. Full variable domain (missing parts from reference TRBV29-1 and TRBJ2-5): SAVISQKPSRDICQRGTSLTIQCQVDSQVTMMFWYRQQPGQSLTLIATANQGSEATYESGFVIDKFPISRPNLTFSTLTVSNMSPEDSSIYLCSVVGGETQYFGPGTRLLVL.

This clonotype was picked up many times. The chain joins TRBV7-6 to TRBJ2-7, with D possibly being TRBD2 (7 bases). Germline lookup yields CDR1 SGHVS and CDR2 FNYEAQ. Trimming removed 1 base from V and 2 bases from J, with 21 bases in between. There are 18 residues in the CDR3. The CDR3 DNA is TGTGCCAGCAGCTTAGGGATCGTCCCCGGGGGGCGCCCCTACGAGCAGTACTTC. Its translation is CASSLGIVPGGRPYEQYF.

This clonotype was found many times. This chain connects TRBV28 to TRBJ1-4, with no clear D. The ends were cut back, 5 bases at V and 4 bases at J, with 11 bases in the middle. CDR1 is MDHEN, CDR2 SYDVKM, per germline. This CDR3 region has 14 residues. The CDR3 coding sequence is TGTGCCAGCAGTCTGGTAGATCATAATGAAAAACTGTTTTTT. Amino acids: CASSLVDHNEKLFF. Looking up the rest from reference TRBV28 and TRBJ1-4 gives the full variable domain: DVKVTQSSRYLVKRTGEKVFLECVQDMDHENMFWYRQDPGLGLRLIYFSYDVKMKEKGDIPEGYSVSREKKERFSLILESASTNQTSMYLCASSLVDHNEKLFFGSGTQLSVL.

The chain's CDR3 is CASSSPQLAGVETQYF. CDR3 DNA: TGTGCCAGCAGCTCACCCCAGTTAGCGGGAGTAGAGACCCAGTACTTC. V usage is TRBV5-4 and J usage is TRBJ2-5, with 9 bases that match TRBD2. The CDR3 totals 16 residues. Germline CDR1 SGHNT, CDR2 YYREEE (reference sequence). With 3 bases clipped from V and 4 bases from J, the junction kept 10 bases outside the gene matches.

The chain couples TRBV3-1 to TRBJ2-7; possibly TRBD1 for D (6 bases). CDR1 and CDR2 from the germline V gene are LGHDT and YNNKEL (reference sequence). V was cut by 5 bases and J by 6 bases, with 23 bases left in between. This CDR3 region has 16 residues. CDR3 DNA: TGTGCCAGCAGCGCATACACGAAAACAGGGACCCGCGAGCAGTACTTC. This gives the protein CASSAYTKTGTREQYF.

This clonotype was observed many times. J is TRBJ2-7 and V is TRBV7-8; no reliable D call. This CDR3 contains 13 residues. V was pared by 5 bases and J by 2 bases, with 10 bases between. CDR1 and CDR2 from the germline V gene are SGHVS and FQNEAQ. This CDR3 is CASSPSPAYEQYF. In DNA form, the CDR3 reads TGTGCCAGCAGCCCGAGCCCCGCCTACGAGCAGTACTTC.

The chain has TRBV5-1 and TRBJ2-6, with unresolved D. Germline loops: CDR1 SGHRS, CDR2 YFSETQ. This CDR3 has 18 residues. V shed 0 bases and J shed 1 base, with 14 bases lying between them. In nucleotides, the CDR3 is TGCGCCAGCAGCTTGGAGCCCTCCACCGAATCTGGGGCCAACGTCCTGACTTTC. It yields the protein CASSLEPSTESGANVLTF.

The V and J genes are TRBV29-1 and TRBJ1-2; TRBD1 aligns across 8 bases. Losses at the gene ends were 0 bases for V and 4 bases for J; bases not matched to a gene: 4. The germline CDR1 and CDR2 sequences are SQVTM and ANQGSEA. The CDR3 length is 14 residues. CDR3 sequence (DNA): TGCAGCGTTGAAGATCGGACAGGGTTCTATGGCTACACCTTC. This translates into CSVEDRTGFYGYTF.

The table lists this clonotype with a few counts. The rearrangement joins TRBV28 to TRBJ2-1; D may correspond to TRBD1 or TRBD2 (5 bases each). Deletions cut 2 bases from V and 5 bases from J, with 7 bases between. Germline V gene data show CDR1 as MDHEN and CDR2 as SYDVKM. This CDR3 has 13 residues. The CDR3 reads CASSLGTDNEQFF. The CDR3 nucleotides read TGTGCCAGCAGTTTAGGGACGGACAATGAGCAGTTCTTC.

This clonotype was detected many times. The chain combines TRBV18 with TRBJ2-6; no reliable D call. This CDR3 is built from 15 residues. From germline, CDR1 is KGHSH and CDR2 LQKENI. V shed 1 base and J shed 0 bases, with 4 bases lying between them. The CDR3 protein is CASSPLGSGANVLTF. The CDR3 nucleotides read TGTGCCAGCTCACCACTGGGCTCTGGGGCCAACGTCCTGACTTTC.

This clonotype occurred many times. This chain links TRBV28 with TRBJ1-5; 7 bases match TRBD1. Germline assignment: CDR1 MDHEN and CDR2 SYDVKM. V dropped 7 bases and J dropped 5; count of bases not matched to a gene: 11. The CDR3 has 15 amino acids. CDR3: CASTFSDRDDQPQHF. CDR3 nucleotide sequence: TGTGCCAGCACATTTAGTGACAGGGACGATCAGCCCCAGCATTTT.

This clonotype was picked up a small number of times. The chain employs TRBV9 and TRBJ2-3; 10 positions agree with TRBD2. The CDR3 spans 17 residues. Germline CDR1 and CDR2: SGDLS and YYNGEE. V lost 3 bases to trimming and J lost 3 bases; unmatched junction nucleotides: 10. This CDR3 is CASSAGGSGRLTDTQYF. CDR3 nucleotide sequence: TGTGCCAGCAGCGCTGGCGGTAGCGGGAGGTTGACAGATACGCAGTATTTT.

V usage is TRBV12-3 or TRBV12-4 and J usage is TRBJ1-1, with no clear D. V was cut by 5 bases and J by 6 bases, with 19 bases left in between. The CDR3 length is 15 residues. The CDR3 DNA is TGTGCCAGCAGTCCACGACAAGGAGGACTCCCTGAAGCTTTCTTT. Amino acid sequence: CASSPRQGGLPEAFF.

The gene calls are TRBV5-1 and TRBJ2-2, with D perhaps TRBD1 or TRBD2 (5 bases each). CDR1 is SGHRS and CDR2 is YFSETQ in the germline V gene. The CDR3 covers 15 residues. The V end was cut by 2 bases, the J end by 4 bases, with 12 bases between. In DNA form, the CDR3 reads TGCGCCAGCAGCTTACAGGAGGCAGGCACCGGGGAGCTGTTTTTT. As protein: CASSLQEAGTGELFF.

This clonotype was picked up a small number of times. The chain combines TRBV6-2 or TRBV6-3 with TRBJ2-2; 7 positions agree with TRBD1. Germline assignment: CDR1 MNHEY and CDR2 SVGEGT. CDR3 length: 13 residues. Trimming removed 3 bases from V and 11 bases from J; junction bases left unmatched: 6. In nucleotides, the CDR3 is TGTGCCAGCAGTTATGACAGGGTGTTAGAGCTGTTTTTT. The encoded protein is CASSYDRVLELFF.

Only a few counts were recorded for this clonotype. This rearrangement joins TRBV21-1 to TRBJ2-5. TRBV21-1 is noted as a pseudogene. CDR3 length: 16 amino acids. The CDR3 reads CASSKKGCEFSETQYF. The CDR3 nucleotides are TGTGCCAGCAGCAAAAAAGGGTGCGAGTTTTCGGAGACCCAGTACTTC.

This sequence joins TRBV10-3 and TRBJ1-2; D is possibly TRBD1 (5 bases). Germline loops: CDR1 ENHRY, CDR2 SYGVKD. The CDR3 sequence is 15 residues long. V lost 0 bases and J 0 bases, leaving 8 bases between the germline ends. The CDR3 DNA is TGTGCCATCAGTGAGTCGGGGCTTACTAACTATGGCTACACCTTC. Its translation is CAISESGLTNYGYTF.

This clonotype has at least ten counts. This chain joins TRBV30 and TRBJ2-7, with TRBD1 matching over 11 bases. Trimming cost V 5 bases and J 3 bases; bases outside gene matches: 3. Germline CDR1 is GTSNPN and CDR2 is SVGIG (reference sequence). The CDR3 totals 13 residues. The CDR3 is CAWGTGGNYEQYF. In DNA, the CDR3 is TGTGCCTGGGGGACAGGGGGAAACTACGAGCAGTACTTC.

In its sample, this clonotype was seen many times. The V call is TRBV12-3 or TRBV12-4, the J call TRBJ1-2; tentative D call: TRBD1 (5 bases). The CDR3 extends over 16 amino acids. The V and J ends lost 3 bases and 1 base respectively, with 15 bases between them. DNA of the CDR3: TGTGCCAGCAGTTTTTACCGGGACGGTGATAACTATGGCTACACCTTC. This gives the protein CASSFYRDGDNYGYTF.

This clonotype was seen a few times. The chain is built from TRBV7-2 and TRBJ1-6, with a possible D match to TRBD1 (5 bases). Trimming pared 4 bases from V and 5 bases from J, leaving 9 bases between. Germline V gives CDR1 SGHTA, CDR2 FQGNSA. This CDR3 contains 14 residues. Here the CDR3 DNA reads TGTGCCAGCAGCTGGCAGGGTAATAATTCACCCCTCCACTTT. Amino acids: CASSWQGNNSPLHF. Based on the CDR3 plus reference TRBV7-2 and TRBJ1-6, the full variable domain is GAGVSQSPSNKVTEKGKDVELRCDPISGHTALYWYRQSLGQGLEFLIYFQGNSAPDKSGLPSDRFSAERTGGSVSTLTIQRTQQEDSAVYLCASSWQGNNSPLHFGNGTRLTVT.

This chain connects TRBV20-1 to TRBJ2-1; D is undetermined. V was cut by 2 bases and J by 5 bases, with 13 bases left in between. CDR3 size: 14 residues. In germline, CDR1 is DFQATT, CDR2 SNEGSKA (reference sequence). The CDR3: CSARPSTVNNEQFF. Written as DNA, the CDR3 is TGCAGTGCTAGACCCTCGACGGTGAACAATGAGCAGTTCTTC.